Following are 3 T cell receptor beta chains from one sample sequenced in a study of OX40 agonist ivuxolimab in advanced cancers. Data came from immunoSEQ multiplex PCR; TCRdb stores just in-frame clones and leaves some out. The sample includes roughly 70,000 clones, 82% of them seen just once. Sequences were derived from CD4+ or CD8+ T cells sorted from blood, sampled in a trial of the OX40 agonist ivuxolimab. The receptors derive from an adult with an advanced solid tumor such as melanoma, head and neck, liver or kidney cancer.

The chain is built from TRBV5-1 and TRBJ2-7; D unresolved. Looked up from germline, CDR1 is SGHRS and CDR2 is YFSETQ. The CDR3 has 12 amino acids. V dropped 0 bases and J dropped 5 bases, with 6 bases sitting between them. CDR3 DNA: TGCGCCAGCAGCTTGGGCTCTAACGAGCAGTACTTC. It encodes CASSLGSNEQYF.

The chain joins TRBV19 to TRBJ1-3; D is uncertain. The germline V gene has CDR1 LNHDA and CDR2 SQIVND (reference sequence). The CDR3 has 16 amino acids. The V gene lost 3 bases and the J gene lost 3 bases, with 15 bases spanning the gap. The CDR3 loop reads CASSMSIWGGGNTIYF. The CDR3 nucleotides are TGTGCCAGTAGTATGTCGATTTGGGGAGGTGGAAACACCATATATTTT.

V gene TRBV29-1 combines with J gene TRBJ1-2; D is unresolved. Trimming pared 2 bases from V and 14 bases from J, leaving 18 bases between. CDR1 is SQVTM, CDR2 ANQGSEA, per germline. The CDR3 runs to 12 residues. The CDR3 DNA sequence: TGCAGCGTTGAATGGCTCAGTAGAACGAGAACCTTC. Its translation is CSVEWLSRTRTF.